These T cell receptor beta chains were read from a single sample in a study of T cells after yellow fever vaccination. TCRdb reprocessed the 5' RACE reads with MiXCR, giving one entry per CDR3 protein. Of a few hundred thousand distinct CDR3 sequences in the sample, about 15% were seen once. The material sequenced was PBMCs, taken around 5 days after the first yellow fever vaccination. The receptors stem from a man aged 18 to 29 who received the YFV17D yellow fever vaccine. CDR3s include the opening cysteine and the closing phenylalanine or tryptophan. Fields, in order: CDR3 length, J gene, D gene, V gene, clone size, CDR3 DNA, CDR3 protein. The D gene is left open where the match is weak. Where a row states a size, it is once, few, many or the class of an expanded clone; other rows omit it.

CDR3 length: 12; J gene: TRBJ2-3; D gene: .; V gene: TRBV18; clone size: many; CDR3 DNA: TGTGCCAGCAGTCCCAGCACAGATACGCAGTATTTT; CDR3 protein: CASSPSTDTQYF
CDR3 length: 17; J gene: TRBJ2-5; D gene: TRBD2; V gene: TRBV5-1; clone size: many; CDR3 DNA: TGCGCCAGCAGCCGAGGACAGGGACTAGCGGGGTTAGAGACCCAGTACTTC; CDR3 protein: CASSRGQGLAGLETQYF
CDR3 length: 14; J gene: TRBJ2-5; D gene: TRBD1; V gene: TRBV29-1; clone size: few; CDR3 DNA: TGCAGCGTCAAGACAGGGTTGTCGTGGGAGACCCAGTACTTC; CDR3 protein: CSVKTGLSWETQYF
CDR3 length: 13; J gene: TRBJ2-7; D gene: TRBD1; V gene: TRBV20-1; clone size: .; CDR3 DNA: TGCAGTGCTAGACGGGACAGCGCCTACGAGCAGTACTTC; CDR3 protein: CSARRDSAYEQYF
CDR3 length: 14; J gene: TRBJ1-2; D gene: TRBD1; V gene: TRBV4-3; clone size: .; CDR3 DNA: TGCGCCAGCAGCCCACAGGGGTTGAACTATGGCTACACCTTC; CDR3 protein: CASSPQGLNYGYTF
CDR3 length: 16; J gene: TRBJ1-1; D gene: .; V gene: TRBV7-2; clone size: few; CDR3 DNA: TGTGCCAGCAGCTTAGGAGGCAGCTTCATGAACACTGAAGCTTTCTTT; CDR3 protein: CASSLGGSFMNTEAFF
CDR3 length: 14; J gene: TRBJ2-1; D gene: .; V gene: TRBV12-3/TRBV12-4; clone size: many; CDR3 DNA: TGTGCCAGCGGGGGAAGCCTGCCTAGAAATGAGCAGTTCTTC; CDR3 protein: CASGGSLPRNEQFF
CDR3 length: 15; J gene: TRBJ1-6; D gene: TRBD1; V gene: TRBV20-1; clone size: .; CDR3 DNA: TGCAGTGCTTTCGGACAGGGCTTCCGTAATTCACCCCTCCACTTT; CDR3 protein: CSAFGQGFRNSPLHF
CDR3 length: 16; J gene: TRBJ2-1; D gene: TRBD2; V gene: TRBV7-2; clone size: many; CDR3 DNA: TGTGCCAGCAGCTTAGTACTCTCCCTAGCGGGGAATGAGCAGTTCTTC; CDR3 protein: CASSLVLSLAGNEQFF
CDR3 length: 13; J gene: TRBJ2-5; D gene: TRBD1; V gene: TRBV5-4; clone size: few; CDR3 DNA: TGTGCCAGCAGCTCGACAGGGGTAGAGACCCAGTACTTC; CDR3 protein: CASSSTGVETQYF
CDR3 length: 13; J gene: TRBJ2-5; D gene: .; V gene: TRBV5-8; clone size: few; CDR3 DNA: TGTGCCAGCAGCCCGGCGAGCCGGGAGACCCAGTACTTC; CDR3 protein: CASSPASRETQYF
CDR3 length: 18; J gene: TRBJ1-1; D gene: .; V gene: TRBV10-1; clone size: .; CDR3 DNA: TGCGCCAGCAGTATGAACCAAGTAGATGGGCGGCCGGGCACTGAAGCTTTCTTT; CDR3 protein: CASSMNQVDGRPGTEAFF
CDR3 length: 15; J gene: TRBJ1-2; D gene: .; V gene: TRBV10-3; clone size: few; CDR3 DNA: TGTGCCATCAGTGAGTCGACACCCGGGTACTATGGCTACACCTTC; CDR3 protein: CAISESTPGYYGYTF
CDR3 length: 15; J gene: TRBJ1-6; D gene: TRBD1; V gene: TRBV12-3/TRBV12-4; clone size: few; CDR3 DNA: TGTGCCAGCCGAACGGGGGACAGGGGTAATTCACCCCTCCACTTT; CDR3 protein: CASRTGDRGNSPLHF
CDR3 length: 15; J gene: TRBJ2-1; D gene: .; V gene: TRBV19; clone size: .; CDR3 DNA: TGTGCCAGTAGTATAGAGCGGGGCGACTACAATGAGCAGTTCTTC; CDR3 protein: CASSIERGDYNEQFF
CDR3 length: 18; J gene: TRBJ2-5; D gene: TRBD2; V gene: TRBV20-1; clone size: few; CDR3 DNA: TGCAGTGCTAGAGATCTTAGGACTAGCGGGGGGGCCAGGGAGACCCAGTACTTC; CDR3 protein: CSARDLRTSGGARETQYF
CDR3 length: 16; J gene: TRBJ2-3; D gene: TRBD2; V gene: TRBV19; clone size: .; CDR3 DNA: TGTGCCAGTAGTAAGGGAACGGGACTAGTCACAGATACGCAGTATTTT; CDR3 protein: CASSKGTGLVTDTQYF
CDR3 length: 16; J gene: TRBJ2-3; D gene: .; V gene: TRBV10-3; clone size: many; CDR3 DNA: TGTGCCATCAGTGAGAGGGCCGCCCGAGGGTCAGATACGCAGTATTTT; CDR3 protein: CAISERAARGSDTQYF
CDR3 length: 14; J gene: TRBJ2-3; D gene: TRBD2; V gene: TRBV20-1; clone size: many; CDR3 DNA: TGCAGTGCTGGACTAGCGGGGGCTGCAGATACGCAGTATTTT; CDR3 protein: CSAGLAGAADTQYF
CDR3 length: 15; J gene: TRBJ2-1; D gene: .; V gene: TRBV7-2; clone size: .; CDR3 DNA: TGTGCCAGCAGACTAATGGCGGAGGGGTACAATGAGCAGTTCTTC; CDR3 protein: CASRLMAEGYNEQFF
CDR3 length: 15; J gene: TRBJ2-3; D gene: .; V gene: TRBV6-5; clone size: few; CDR3 DNA: TGTGCCAGCAGTTACTCCGGCAGGGTCAAAGATACGCAGTATTTT; CDR3 protein: CASSYSGRVKDTQYF
CDR3 length: 13; J gene: TRBJ1-1; D gene: .; V gene: TRBV5-1; clone size: many; CDR3 DNA: TGTGCCAGCAGTTTAAGAACGAACACTGAAGCTTTCTTT; CDR3 protein: CASSLRTNTEAFF
CDR3 length: 15; J gene: TRBJ2-1; D gene: TRBD2; V gene: TRBV11-1; clone size: .; CDR3 DNA: TGTGCCAGCAGTACGATAGCGGGGATGGACAATGAGCAGTTCTTC; CDR3 protein: CASSTIAGMDNEQFF
CDR3 length: 16; J gene: TRBJ1-3; D gene: .; V gene: TRBV7-9; clone size: .; CDR3 DNA: TGTGCCAGCAGCTTAGCGCTTTGGGTCTCTGGAAACACCATATATTTT; CDR3 protein: CASSLALWVSGNTIYF
CDR3 length: 14; J gene: TRBJ2-5; D gene: TRBD2; V gene: TRBV5-4; clone size: few; CDR3 DNA: TGTGCCAGCAGGCATCGGGGGGGTCAAGAGACCCAGTACTTC; CDR3 protein: CASRHRGGQETQYF
CDR3 length: 17; J gene: TRBJ2-3; D gene: .; V gene: TRBV20-1; clone size: .; CDR3 DNA: TGCAGTGCTAGGGGGGACGGTCTGAATTACGGCACAGATACGCAGTATTTT; CDR3 protein: CSARGDGLNYGTDTQYF
CDR3 length: 12; J gene: TRBJ1-1; D gene: .; V gene: TRBV20-1; clone size: few; CDR3 DNA: TGCAGTGCGGTGAGGGGTAAAACTGAAGCTTTCTTT; CDR3 protein: CSAVRGKTEAFF
CDR3 length: 16; J gene: TRBJ1-5; D gene: .; V gene: TRBV9; clone size: few; CDR3 DNA: TGTGCCAGCAGCGTGTCCGGACTAGGGGGTGATCAGCCCCAGCATTTT; CDR3 protein: CASSVSGLGGDQPQHF
CDR3 length: 13; J gene: TRBJ1-5; D gene: .; V gene: TRBV27; clone size: .; CDR3 DNA: TGTGCCAGCAGTTTAAACCGGCATCAGCCCCAGCATTTT; CDR3 protein: CASSLNRHQPQHF
CDR3 length: 15; J gene: TRBJ2-7; D gene: TRBD2; V gene: TRBV5-1; clone size: .; CDR3 DNA: TGCGCCAGCAGCCGGACTAGCGGAAGCTCCTACGAGCAGTACTTC; CDR3 protein: CASSRTSGSSYEQYF
CDR3 length: 13; J gene: TRBJ2-2; D gene: .; V gene: TRBV7-2; clone size: few; CDR3 DNA: TGTGCCAGCAGCTTTTGGGGACCCGGGGAGCTGTTTTTT; CDR3 protein: CASSFWGPGELFF
CDR3 length: 15; J gene: TRBJ2-1; D gene: TRBD2; V gene: TRBV6-2/TRBV6-3; clone size: .; CDR3 DNA: TGTGCCAGCAGTTACTCGCCTAGCGGGGGAGATGAGCAGTTCTTC; CDR3 protein: CASSYSPSGGDEQFF
CDR3 length: 16; J gene: TRBJ2-5; D gene: .; V gene: TRBV15; clone size: many; CDR3 DNA: TGTGCCACCAGTGAACCCCCGGGACACCGACCCGAGACCCAGTACTTC; CDR3 protein: CATSEPPGHRPETQYF
CDR3 length: 16; J gene: TRBJ1-4; D gene: .; V gene: TRBV6-5; clone size: .; CDR3 DNA: TGTGCCAGCAGTTACTCTGGGGCCTCGGCTAATGAAAAACTGTTTTTT; CDR3 protein: CASSYSGASANEKLFF
CDR3 length: 16; J gene: TRBJ2-3; D gene: .; V gene: TRBV5-1; clone size: .; CDR3 DNA: TGCGCCAGCAGCTGGAGACCGGGGGAAGGGGCAGATACGCAGTATTTT; CDR3 protein: CASSWRPGEGADTQYF
CDR3 length: 12; J gene: TRBJ1-2; D gene: .; V gene: TRBV7-9; clone size: few; CDR3 DNA: TGTGCCAGCAGCCCGATGGCCCATGGCTACACCTTC; CDR3 protein: CASSPMAHGYTF
CDR3 length: 18; J gene: TRBJ1-5; D gene: .; V gene: TRBV4-1; clone size: few; CDR3 DNA: TGCGCCAGCAGCGAAGGGAGTTGGGTAGAAACGGGAAATCAGCCCCAGCATTTT; CDR3 protein: CASSEGSWVETGNQPQHF
CDR3 length: 13; J gene: TRBJ1-5; D gene: .; V gene: TRBV28; clone size: few; CDR3 DNA: TGTGCCTGCACCGGGACCCGCAATCAGCCCCAGCATTTT; CDR3 protein: CACTGTRNQPQHF
CDR3 length: 15; J gene: TRBJ1-1; D gene: TRBD1; V gene: TRBV6-5; clone size: .; CDR3 DNA: TGTGCCACCCGTAGGACAGGGGGCGGGGACACTGAAGCTTTCTTT; CDR3 protein: CATRRTGGGDTEAFF
CDR3 length: 13; J gene: TRBJ2-7; D gene: .; V gene: TRBV5-1; clone size: many; CDR3 DNA: TGCGCCAGCTCCAGGGATAACTCCTACGAGCAGTACTTC; CDR3 protein: CASSRDNSYEQYF
CDR3 length: 16; J gene: TRBJ2-7; D gene: .; V gene: TRBV7-3; clone size: .; CDR3 DNA: TGTGCCAGCAGCCCGAACCACGGGACCGTAGGTGTCGAGCAGTACTTC; CDR3 protein: CASSPNHGTVGVEQYF
CDR3 length: 16; J gene: TRBJ2-2; D gene: .; V gene: TRBV2; clone size: few; CDR3 DNA: TGTGCCAGCACCAAACAGGGTAGGGCGAACACCGGGGAGCTGTTTTTT; CDR3 protein: CASTKQGRANTGELFF
CDR3 length: 16; J gene: TRBJ2-1; D gene: .; V gene: TRBV2; clone size: .; CDR3 DNA: TGTGCCAGCAGTTTTTACCCGGGGCCCTCCTACAATGAGCAGTTCTTC; CDR3 protein: CASSFYPGPSYNEQFF
CDR3 length: 15; J gene: TRBJ1-4; D gene: .; V gene: TRBV4-1; clone size: .; CDR3 DNA: TGCGCCAGCAGCCAGGAATGGGGAGGAGGAGAAAAACTGTTTTTT; CDR3 protein: CASSQEWGGGEKLFF
CDR3 length: 16; J gene: TRBJ2-4; D gene: TRBD1; V gene: TRBV29-1; clone size: few; CDR3 DNA: TGCAGCGTTGAAGTAGGGGGCTTTTTAGCCAAAAACATTCAGTACTTC; CDR3 protein: CSVEVGGFLAKNIQYF
CDR3 length: 15; J gene: TRBJ1-5; D gene: TRBD1; V gene: TRBV7-9; clone size: .; CDR3 DNA: TGTGCCAGCAGTAATCGGACAGGGAGTATACAGCCCCAGCATTTT; CDR3 protein: CASSNRTGSIQPQHF